The 22 T cell receptor beta chains below were found in one sample sequenced in a study of control samples from healthy donors and cancer patients. TCRdb's copy holds only in-frame clones and misses some; the assay was immunoSEQ multiplex PCR. Found here are about 180,000 clones, around 87% of them singletons; the top ten hold over 1.1%. Sequences were obtained from blood. The source is a woman in her 50s in good health.

V and J are TRBV3-1 (or the pseudogene TRBV3-2) and TRBJ2-7; D is uncertain. The V gene's germline CDR1 is LGHDT and CDR2 YNNKEL (reference sequence). The V end lost 4 bases, the J end lost 2 bases, and 15 bases lay between the germline ends. CDR3 length: 15 residues. The CDR3 DNA follows: TGTGCCAGCAGCCCGGATACCGCCCAAACCTACGAGCAGTACTTC. It encodes CASSPDTAQTYEQYF.

This clone was observed a few times. The CDR3 DNA reads as TGTGCCAGCAGCTTACGGGCAGTTTCCGCCTACGAGCAGTACTTC. Its translation: CASSLRAVSAYEQYF. The chain joins TRBV7-9 to TRBJ2-7; D call uncertain. The CDR3 is 15 amino acids. The germline V and J ends were trimmed by 2 bases and 2 bases, with 13 bases remaining between them. Germline CDR1 reads SEHNR; CDR2 reads FQNEAQ (reference sequence).

J is TRBJ1-4 and V is TRBV30; 11 bases fit TRBD1. V lost 6 bases, J lost 6 bases, and 3 bases stayed unmatched. The CDR3 has 13 amino acids. CDR1 and CDR2 (germline): GTSNPN, SVGIG (reference sequence). The CDR3, as DNA: TGTGCCTGTGGACAGGGGGCTTATGAAAAACTGTTTTTT. It is translated as CACGQGAYEKLFF.

The V gene is TRBV6-2 or TRBV6-3, the J gene TRBJ2-3; D is unresolved. With 4 bases removed from V and 4 bases from J, the gap between germline ends came to 3 bases. This CDR3 region has 11 residues. The germline gives CDR1 MNHEY, CDR2 SVGEGT. The CDR3 protein is CASSSADTQYF. The CDR3 bases are TGTGCCAGCAGTTCAGCAGATACGCAGTATTTT.

This chain connects TRBV4-3 to TRBJ1-2; no reliable D call. The V gene lost 4 bases and the J gene lost 6 bases, with 12 bases spanning the gap. Per the germline V gene, CDR1 is LGHNA and CDR2 is YSLEER. The CDR3 totals 13 residues. The CDR3 DNA sequence: TGCGCCAGCAGCCCCAAGGGTGGGGATGGCTACACCTTC. It yields the protein CASSPKGGDGYTF.

This clone is a singleton in its sample. The chain links TRBV19 to TRBJ2-1, with 13 bases matching TRBD2. Germline values: CDR1 LNHDA, CDR2 SQIVND (reference sequence). The CDR3 consists of 14 residues. Germline trimming cut 3 bases from V and 9 bases from J; bases unmatched to any gene: 2. In DNA form, the CDR3 reads TGTGCCAGTAGTATGACTAGCGGGAGGCCTGAGCAGTTCTTC. Its protein is CASSMTSGRPEQFF.

V is TRBV24-1 and J is TRBJ1-2; TRBD1 is a possible D gene (5 bases). Trimming left V 4 bases short and J 2 bases short, with 13 bases between. The germline gives CDR1 KGHDR, CDR2 SFDVKD. The CDR3 is 15 residues long. The CDR3 nucleotides are TGTGCCACCAGTGAATCCGGGACGGAAAACTATGGCTACACCTTC. Translating it yields CATSESGTENYGYTF.

The V and J genes are TRBV5-5 and TRBJ1-2; no definite D call. The CDR3 runs to 13 residues. V was pared by 2 bases and J by 0 bases, with 5 bases between. Germline-derived CDR1 and CDR2 are SGHKS and YYEKEE (reference sequence). The CDR3 DNA reads as TGTGCCAGCAGCTTCGACCCTAACTATGGCTACACCTTC. Translating gives CASSFDPNYGYTF. Based on the CDR3 plus reference TRBV5-5 and TRBJ1-2, the full variable domain is DAGVTQSPTHLIKTRGQQVTLRCSPISGHKSVSWYQQVLGQGPQFIFQYYEKEERGRGNFPDRFSARQFPNYSSELNVNALLLGDSALYLCASSFDPNYGYTFGSGTRLTVV.

J is TRBJ2-7 and V is TRBV7-2; a weak D match, TRBD1 (6 bases). Looked up from germline, CDR1 is SGHTA and CDR2 is FQGNSA. There are 14 residues in the CDR3. V was cut by 5 bases and J by 5 bases, with 16 bases left in between. The CDR3 DNA follows: TGTGCCAGCAGCGACAGTCAGGGGATCCACGAGCAGTACTTC. This sequence encodes CASSDSQGIHEQYF. Complete variable domain (other parts from reference TRBV7-2 and TRBJ2-7): GAGVSQSPSNKVTEKGKDVELRCDPISGHTALYWYRQSLGQGLEFLIYFQGNSAPDKSGLPSDRFSAERTGGSVSTLTIQRTQQEDSAVYLCASSDSQGIHEQYFGPGTRLTVT.

The gene calls are TRBV28 and TRBJ1-5; 9 bases agree with TRBD1. The J segment lost 5 bases and the V segment lost 4 bases, leaving 18 bases of the junction unmatched. Germline CDR1 is MDHEN and CDR2 is SYDVKM. There are 19 residues in the CDR3. CDR3 DNA sequence: TGTGCCAGCAGTTCATCCGGGACAGGGAAATGGGTGGGCGATCAGCCCCAGCATTTT. This translates into CASSSSGTGKWVGDQPQHF.

J is TRBJ2-3 and V is TRBV14; D gene ambiguous. Deletions cut 6 bases from V and 1 base from J, with 14 bases between. This CDR3 has 15 amino acids. Germline CDR1 SGHDN, CDR2 FVKESK. This CDR3 is CASRGVRSGTDTQYF. The CDR3, as DNA: TGTGCCAGCAGAGGAGTTAGGAGTGGCACAGATACGCAGTATTTT.

The J gene is TRBJ2-5, the V gene TRBV14; maybe TRBD2 (5 bases). The V end lost 4 bases, the J end lost 2 bases, and 8 bases lay between the germline ends. This CDR3 has 13 amino acids. Germline V gene lookup returns CDR1 SGHDN and CDR2 FVKESK. The CDR3 here is CASSLGLQETQYF. The CDR3 coding sequence is TGTGCCAGCAGCCTAGGACTTCAAGAGACCCAGTACTTC.

The V call is TRBV30, the J call TRBJ2-7; tentative D call: TRBD1 (6 bases). Between the trimmed V and J ends, which lost 4 bases and 6 bases, there was a span of 10 bases. CDR3 size: 11 residues. Germline values: CDR1 GTSNPN, CDR2 SVGIG (reference sequence). The CDR3, as DNA: TGTGCCTGGATCAGGGGACGCGAGCAGTACTTC. It encodes CAWIRGREQYF.

This clone was counted once. The chain has TRBV4-3 and TRBJ1-2, with D uncertain. This CDR3 has 19 residues. The germline gives CDR1 LGHNA, CDR2 YSLEER. V was trimmed by 0 bases and J by 8 bases, leaving 28 bases between them. The CDR3 sequence: CASSQDSRARGRNYHGYTF. CDR3 DNA sequence: TGCGCCAGCAGCCAAGATTCCCGAGCGCGAGGGAGAAACTATCACGGCTACACCTTC.

The chain couples TRBV30 to TRBJ2-6, with 8 bases fitting TRBD1. Trimming removed 3 bases from V and 0 bases from J; junction bases left unmatched: 13. CDR3 size: 19 residues. The germline CDR1 and CDR2 sequences are GTSNPN and SVGIG (reference sequence). CDR3 nucleotides: TGTGCCTGGAGGACAGCTCCGAGGACAGGGAACTCTGGGGCCAACGTCCTGACTTTC. It codes for CAWRTAPRTGNSGANVLTF.

This chain connects TRBV5-1 to TRBJ1-2, with TRBD1 identical over 7 bases. After removal of 4 bases from V and 5 bases from J, the junction contained 11 bases not matched to a gene. In germline, CDR1 is SGHRS, CDR2 YFSETQ. The CDR3 is 15 amino acids. CDR3 in amino acids: CASSRDSGRGYGYTF. CDR3 nucleotide sequence: TGCGCCAGCAGCCGGGACAGCGGGAGAGGTTATGGCTACACCTTC. The full variable domain, completed using reference TRBV5-1 and TRBJ1-2, is KAGVTQTPRYLIKTRGQQVTLSCSPISGHRSVSWYQQTPGQGLQFLFEYFSETQRNKGNFPGRFSGRQFSNSRSEMNVSTLELGDSALYLCASSRDSGRGYGYTFGSGTRLTVV.

The chain links TRBV5-4 to TRBJ1-2; no definite D call. The ends were cut back, 0 bases at V and 4 bases at J, with 10 bases in the middle. This CDR3 contains 14 residues. The V gene's germline CDR1 is SGHNT and CDR2 YYREEE (reference sequence). The CDR3 loop is CASSLAGTLYGYTF. CDR3 sequence (DNA): TGTGCCAGCAGCTTGGCAGGAACCCTCTATGGCTACACCTTC.

The V and J genes are TRBV27 and TRBJ2-3; 8 nucleotides align to TRBD1. The CDR3 is 14 amino acids. Germline assignment: CDR1 MNHEY and CDR2 SMNVEV (reference sequence). V shed 6 bases, J shed 7 bases, and the junction held 9 bases outside the gene matches. This CDR3 is CASSQPGQGNTQYF. DNA of the CDR3: TGTGCCAGCAGCCAACCAGGACAGGGTAATACGCAGTATTTT.

This chain links TRBV28 with TRBJ1-5, with D perhaps matching TRBD1 (5 bases). This CDR3 contains 14 residues. Trimming left V 6 bases short and J 3 bases short, with 12 bases between. The germline V gene has CDR1 MDHEN and CDR2 SYDVKM. The CDR3 is CASSPAGHNQPQHF. In DNA form, the CDR3 reads TGTGCCAGCAGCCCCGCGGGGCACAATCAGCCCCAGCATTTT.

The chain joins TRBV12-2 to TRBJ1-1; the D call in the table, TRBD1, was not verified against the DNA. TRBV12-2 is designated a pseudogene. This CDR3 has 19 residues. CDR3 coding DNA: TGTGCAAGTCGTTACCTTTACGGACAGGAGGGCCTAGAGAACACTGAAGCTTTCTTT. It yields the protein CASRYLYGQEGLENTEAFF.

The genes are TRBV28 and TRBJ2-7, with a tentative D call TRBD2 (5 bases). In germline, CDR1 is MDHEN, CDR2 SYDVKM. The CDR3 length is 21 residues. Trimming removed 2 bases from V and 3 bases from J, with 32 bases in between. The CDR3 nucleotides read TGTGCCAGCAGTTTAAATCCCCGCCCTGCGGGCGTTCTTTTTAAATTCTACGAGCAGTACTTC. Protein sequence: CASSLNPRPAGVLFKFYEQYF.

This chain connects TRBV5-1 to TRBJ2-1; D might be TRBD1 (5 bases). Germline V CDR1 and CDR2: SGHRS, YFSETQ. The CDR3 has 15 amino acids. V was shortened by 4 bases and J by 8 bases, with 19 bases between the two germline ends. CDR3 nucleotides: TGCGCCAGCAGCCTCGGACACCCGACATTGGATGAGCAGTTCTTC. It specifies CASSLGHPTLDEQFF.